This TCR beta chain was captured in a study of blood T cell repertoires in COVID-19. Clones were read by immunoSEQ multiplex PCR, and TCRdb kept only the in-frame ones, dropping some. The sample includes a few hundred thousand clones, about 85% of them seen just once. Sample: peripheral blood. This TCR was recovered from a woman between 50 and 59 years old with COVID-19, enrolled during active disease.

CDR3 sequence reads: CASSIWGRGPNTEAFF. The CDR3 DNA is TGTGCCAGTAGTATATGGGGCAGGGGGCCGAACACTGAAGCTTTCTTT. The chain employs TRBV19 and TRBJ1-1, with 8 nucleotides matching TRBD1. CDR1 and CDR2 from the germline V gene are LNHDA and SQIVND (reference sequence). V trimming: 2 bases; J trimming: 1 base; junction bases outside the gene matches: 6. The CDR3 loop spans 16 amino acids.